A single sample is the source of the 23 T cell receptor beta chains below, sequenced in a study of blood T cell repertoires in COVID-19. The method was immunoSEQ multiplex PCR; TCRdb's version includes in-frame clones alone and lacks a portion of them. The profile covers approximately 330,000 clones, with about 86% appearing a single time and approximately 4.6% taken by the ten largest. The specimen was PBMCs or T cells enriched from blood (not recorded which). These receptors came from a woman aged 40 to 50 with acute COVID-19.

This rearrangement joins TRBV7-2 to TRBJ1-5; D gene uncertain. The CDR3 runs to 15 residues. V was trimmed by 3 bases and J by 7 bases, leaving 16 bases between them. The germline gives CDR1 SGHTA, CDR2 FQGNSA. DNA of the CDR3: TGTGCCAGCAGCTTTGGGCTGGCCCCCATACAGCCCCAGCATTTT. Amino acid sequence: CASSFGLAPIQPQHF.

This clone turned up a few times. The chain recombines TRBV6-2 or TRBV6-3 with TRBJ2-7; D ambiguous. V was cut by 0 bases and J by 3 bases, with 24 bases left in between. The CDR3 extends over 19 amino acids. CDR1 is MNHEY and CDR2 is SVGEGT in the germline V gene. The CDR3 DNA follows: TGTGCCAGCAGTTACTCGATAATGGTGCTCACCCAAGCCGACTACGAGCAGTACTTC. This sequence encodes CASSYSIMVLTQADYEQYF.

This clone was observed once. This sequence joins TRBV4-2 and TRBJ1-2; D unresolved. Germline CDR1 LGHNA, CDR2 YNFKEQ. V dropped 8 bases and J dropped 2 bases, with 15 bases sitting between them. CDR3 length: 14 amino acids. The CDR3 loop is CASSPGGINYGYTF. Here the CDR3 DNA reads TGTGCCAGCTCTCCCGGAGGCATAAACTATGGCTACACCTTC.

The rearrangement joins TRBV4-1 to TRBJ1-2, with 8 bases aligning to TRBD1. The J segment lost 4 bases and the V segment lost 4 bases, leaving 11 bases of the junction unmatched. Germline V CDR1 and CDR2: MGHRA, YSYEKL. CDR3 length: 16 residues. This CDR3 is CASSRERTGSAYGYTF. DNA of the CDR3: TGCGCCAGCAGCCGAGAAAGGACAGGGTCGGCCTATGGCTACACCTTC.

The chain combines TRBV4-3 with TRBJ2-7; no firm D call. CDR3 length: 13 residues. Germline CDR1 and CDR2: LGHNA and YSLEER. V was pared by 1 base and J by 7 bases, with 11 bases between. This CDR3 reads CASSQVYSEEQYF. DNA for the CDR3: TGCGCCAGCAGCCAAGTGTATTCTGAGGAGCAGTACTTC.

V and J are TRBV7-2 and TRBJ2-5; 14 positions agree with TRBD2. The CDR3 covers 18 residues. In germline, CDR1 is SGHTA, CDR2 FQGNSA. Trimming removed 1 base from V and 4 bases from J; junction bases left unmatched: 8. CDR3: CASSLDRTSGRTLETQYF. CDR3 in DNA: TGTGCCAGCAGCTTAGACCGGACTAGCGGGAGGACCCTAGAGACCCAGTACTTC.

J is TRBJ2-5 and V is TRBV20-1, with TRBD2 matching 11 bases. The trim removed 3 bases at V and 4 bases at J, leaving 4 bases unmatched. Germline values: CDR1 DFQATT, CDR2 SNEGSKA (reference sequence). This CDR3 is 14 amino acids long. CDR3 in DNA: TGCAGTGCTAGTAAACTAGCGGGAGTAGAGACCCAGTACTTC. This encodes CSASKLAGVETQYF.

CDR3 protein: CASSLPLRTGGTEAFF. CDR3 in DNA: TGTGCCAGCAGCTTACCACTGAGGACAGGGGGCACTGAAGCTTTCTTT. The chain employs TRBV7-2 and TRBJ1-1; TRBD1 aligns across 10 bases. CDR3 length: 16 amino acids. Looked up from germline, CDR1 is SGHTA and CDR2 is FQGNSA. J gave up 4 bases and V 2 bases, and 7 bases lay outside the gene matches.

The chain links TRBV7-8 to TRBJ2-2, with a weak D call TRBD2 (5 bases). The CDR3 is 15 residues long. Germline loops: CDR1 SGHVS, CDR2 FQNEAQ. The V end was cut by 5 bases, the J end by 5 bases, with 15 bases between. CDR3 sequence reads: CASSLTSGLTGELFF. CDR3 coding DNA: TGTGCCAGCAGCCTCACTTCCGGACTTACCGGGGAGCTGTTTTTT.

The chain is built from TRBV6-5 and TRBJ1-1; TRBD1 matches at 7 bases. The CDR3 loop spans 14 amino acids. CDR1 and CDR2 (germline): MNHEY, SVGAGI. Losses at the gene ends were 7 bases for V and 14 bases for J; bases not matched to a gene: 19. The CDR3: CASIKGGNDRVQFF. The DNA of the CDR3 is TGTGCCAGCATAAAGGGCGGCAACGACAGGGTGCAATTCTTT.

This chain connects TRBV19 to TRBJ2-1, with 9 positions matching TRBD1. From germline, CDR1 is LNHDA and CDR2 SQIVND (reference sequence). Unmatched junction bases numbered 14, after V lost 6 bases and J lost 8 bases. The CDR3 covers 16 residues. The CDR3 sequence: CASSHRPGQGVHEQFF. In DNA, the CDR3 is TGTGCCAGTAGCCATAGGCCGGGACAGGGAGTGCATGAGCAGTTCTTC.

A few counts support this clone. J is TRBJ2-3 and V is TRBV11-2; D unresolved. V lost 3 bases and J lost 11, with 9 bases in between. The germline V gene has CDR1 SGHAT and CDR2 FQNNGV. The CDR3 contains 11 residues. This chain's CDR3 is CASSLVLQQYF. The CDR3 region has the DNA TGTGCCAGCAGCTTGGTTTTACAGCAGTATTTT.

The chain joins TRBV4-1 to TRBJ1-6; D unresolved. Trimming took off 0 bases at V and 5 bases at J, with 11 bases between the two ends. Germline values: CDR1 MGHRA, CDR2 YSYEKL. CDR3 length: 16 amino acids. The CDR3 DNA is TGCGCCAGCAGCCAAGATCTGACACTTAATAATTCACCCCTCCACTTT. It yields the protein CASSQDLTLNNSPLHF.

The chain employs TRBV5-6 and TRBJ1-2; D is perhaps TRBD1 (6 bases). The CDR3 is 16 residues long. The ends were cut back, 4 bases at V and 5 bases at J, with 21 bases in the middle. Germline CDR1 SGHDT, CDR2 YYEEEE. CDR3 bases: TGTGCCAGCAGCCCGACAGGTGGGAGCAATTCGTATGGCTACACCTTC. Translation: CASSPTGGSNSYGYTF.

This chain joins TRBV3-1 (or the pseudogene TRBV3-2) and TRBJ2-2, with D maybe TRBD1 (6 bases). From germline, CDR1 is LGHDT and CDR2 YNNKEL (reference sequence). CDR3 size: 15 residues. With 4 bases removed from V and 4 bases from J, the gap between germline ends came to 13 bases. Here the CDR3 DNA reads TGTGCCAGCAGCCCATTCAGGGGCACCACCGGGGAGCTGTTTTTT. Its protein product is CASSPFRGTTGELFF.

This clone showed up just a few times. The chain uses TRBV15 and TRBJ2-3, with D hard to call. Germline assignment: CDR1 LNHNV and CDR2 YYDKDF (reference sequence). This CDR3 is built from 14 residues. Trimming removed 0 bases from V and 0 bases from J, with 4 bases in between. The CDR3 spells CATSRESSTDTQYF. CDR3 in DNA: TGTGCCACCAGCAGAGAGTCTAGCACAGATACGCAGTATTTT.

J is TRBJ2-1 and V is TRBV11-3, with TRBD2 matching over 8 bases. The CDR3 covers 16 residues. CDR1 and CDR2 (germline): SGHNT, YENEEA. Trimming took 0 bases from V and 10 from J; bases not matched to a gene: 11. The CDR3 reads CASSLEGRGAAGEQFF. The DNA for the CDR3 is TGTGCCAGCAGCTTAGAGGGGCGGGGGGCCGCCGGGGAGCAGTTCTTC.

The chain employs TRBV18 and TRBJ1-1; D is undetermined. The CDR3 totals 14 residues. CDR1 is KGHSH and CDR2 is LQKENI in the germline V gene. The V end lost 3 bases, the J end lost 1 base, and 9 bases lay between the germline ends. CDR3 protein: CASSPLPGNTEAFF. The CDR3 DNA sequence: TGTGCCAGCTCACCGCTCCCCGGGAACACTGAAGCTTTCTTT. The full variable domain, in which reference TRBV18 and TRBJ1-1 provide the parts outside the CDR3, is NAGVMQNPRHLVRRRGQEARLRCSPMKGHSHVYWYRQLPEEGLKFMVYLQKENIIDESGMPKERFSAEFPKEGPSILRIQQVVRGDSAAYFCASSPLPGNTEAFFGQGTRLTVV.

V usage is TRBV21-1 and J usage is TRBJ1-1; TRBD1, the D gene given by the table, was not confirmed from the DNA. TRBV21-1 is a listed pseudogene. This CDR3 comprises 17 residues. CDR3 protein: CASSKDRDRAERTEAFF. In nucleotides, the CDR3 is TGTGCCAGCAGCAAAGACCGTGACAGGGCCGAAAGAACTGAAGCTTTCTTT.

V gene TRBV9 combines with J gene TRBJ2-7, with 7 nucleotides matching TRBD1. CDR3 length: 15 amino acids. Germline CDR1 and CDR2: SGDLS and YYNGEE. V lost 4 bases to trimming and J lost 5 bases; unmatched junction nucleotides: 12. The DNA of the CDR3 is TGTGCCAGCAGCCCGACCGTCCCCGGGACAGACGAGCAGTACTTC. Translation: CASSPTVPGTDEQYF.

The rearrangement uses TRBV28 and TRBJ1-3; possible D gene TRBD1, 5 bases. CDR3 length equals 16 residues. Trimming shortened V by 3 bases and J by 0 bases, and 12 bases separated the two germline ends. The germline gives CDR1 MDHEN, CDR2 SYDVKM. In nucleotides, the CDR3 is TGTGCCAGCAGTTTGGGGGGAGCTAACTCTGGAAACACCATATATTTT. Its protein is CASSLGGANSGNTIYF.

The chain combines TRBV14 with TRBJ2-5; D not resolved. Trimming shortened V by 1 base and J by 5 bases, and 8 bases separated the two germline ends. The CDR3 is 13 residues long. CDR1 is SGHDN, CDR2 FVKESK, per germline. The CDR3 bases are TGTGCCAGCAGCCAAGGGGCCAGGGAGACCCAGTACTTC. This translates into CASSQGARETQYF.

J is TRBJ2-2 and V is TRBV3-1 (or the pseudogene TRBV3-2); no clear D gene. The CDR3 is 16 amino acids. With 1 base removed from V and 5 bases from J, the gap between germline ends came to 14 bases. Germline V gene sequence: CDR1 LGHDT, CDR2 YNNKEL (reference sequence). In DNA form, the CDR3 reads TGTGCCAGCAGCCAAGTTACTACCGGCCGTACCGGGGAGCTGTTTTTT. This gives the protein CASSQVTTGRTGELFF.